The 19 T cell receptor beta chains below were found in one sample sequenced in a study of T cell repertoires in cytomegalovirus infection. TCRdb re-called the reads with MiXCR, one entry per CDR3 protein. The sample holds fewer than 300,000 distinct CDR3 sequences, roughly 26% seen once. Sequenced: PBMCs. These TCRs come from a human donor in good health (CMV status not recorded). Some clones in this sample may be carry-over from other donors' samples.

This clonotype has a count of ten or more. This chain links TRBV19 with TRBJ2-1; D call uncertain. This CDR3 region has 14 residues. The germline V gene has CDR1 LNHDA and CDR2 SQIVND (reference sequence). V lost 8 bases and J 5 bases, leaving 16 bases between the germline ends. As DNA, the CDR3 is TGTGCCAGTGTAGACAATCCACTGAACAATGAGCAGTTCTTC. Translation: CASVDNPLNNEQFF. Full variable domain (rest looked up from reference TRBV19 and TRBJ2-1): DGGITQSPKYLFRKEGQNVTLSCEQNLNHDAMYWYRQDPGQGLRLIYYSQIVNDFQKGDIAEGYSVSREKKESFPLTVTSAQKNPTAFYLCASVDNPLNNEQFFGPGTRLTVL.

This clonotype was detected many times. V usage is TRBV20-1 and J usage is TRBJ1-1; 7 bases align to TRBD1. In germline, CDR1 is DFQATT, CDR2 SNEGSKA (reference sequence). V gave up 2 bases and J gave up 7 bases; unmatched junction bases: 7. There are 13 residues in the CDR3. DNA for the CDR3: TGCAGTGCTAGAACCCTTCGGGACAGTGAAGCTTTCTTT. This translates into CSARTLRDSEAFF.

This clonotype was detected only a few times. The J gene is TRBJ1-2, the V gene TRBV7-9; a possible D gene is TRBD1 (6 bases). Trimming stripped 5 bases from V and 0 bases from J, with 13 bases between. This CDR3 contains 15 residues. Germline V gives CDR1 SEHNR, CDR2 FQNEAQ (reference sequence). The DNA for the CDR3 is TGTGCCAGCAGCCAGGGTGGGGGCCCTAACTATGGCTACACCTTC. Its protein product is CASSQGGGPNYGYTF.

In this sample, this clonotype turned up many times. CDR3 nucleotide sequence: TGTGCCAGCAGCTTAGTCGGGCTAGCGGGAGCAGATACGCAGTATTTT. Translating it yields CASSLVGLAGADTQYF. The chain employs TRBV7-2 and TRBJ2-3, with 10 bases fitting TRBD2. Losses at the gene ends were 1 base for V and 4 bases for J; bases not matched to a gene: 5. Germline V lookup: CDR1 SGHTA, CDR2 FQGNSA. The CDR3 sequence is 16 residues long.

This clonotype has a handful of counts. CDR3: CANPGTVKNQPQHF. DNA of the CDR3: TGTGCCAACCCCGGGACAGTCAAGAATCAGCCCCAGCATTTT. The J gene is TRBJ1-5, the V gene TRBV28, with 7 bases fitting TRBD1. CDR1 MDHEN and CDR2 SYDVKM come from the germline V gene. The V and J ends lost 10 bases and 4 bases, in that order; junction bases with no gene match: 10. CDR3 length: 14 residues.

This clonotype was counted a few times. This chain links TRBV7-3 with TRBJ2-3, with 8 positions matching TRBD2. Losses at the gene ends were 5 bases for V and 4 bases for J; bases not matched to a gene: 5. CDR1 SGHTA and CDR2 FQGTGA come from the germline V gene. The CDR3 is 14 residues long. CDR3 sequence (DNA): TGTGCCAGCAGCCCCGGGAGGGCCCCAGATACGCAGTATTTT. The encoded protein is CASSPGRAPDTQYF.

J is TRBJ2-7 and V is TRBV15, with 10 bases that match TRBD1. Germline V lookup: CDR1 LNHNV, CDR2 YYDKDF (reference sequence). V dropped 5 bases and J dropped 4; count of bases not matched to a gene: 5. This CDR3 has 14 amino acids. The CDR3 DNA reads as TGTGCCACCAGCTGGGACAGGGGCCTGTACGAGCAGTACTTC. Translating it yields CATSWDRGLYEQYF.

The rearrangement uses TRBV6-2 or TRBV6-3 and TRBJ2-1; 9 nucleotides agree with TRBD2. This CDR3 has 16 residues. J lost 4 bases, V lost 6 bases, and 10 bases had no gene match. Germline values: CDR1 MNHEY, CDR2 SVGEGT. Written as DNA, the CDR3 is TGTGCCAGCAGGATACAACTAGCGGGTTTATACAATGAGCAGTTCTTC. It is translated as CASRIQLAGLYNEQFF.

This clonotype occurred a few times. The chain joins TRBV6-5 to TRBJ2-4; 7 bases align to TRBD2. V shed 0 bases and J 8 bases; nucleotides not matched to a gene: 1. This CDR3 contains 13 residues. From germline, CDR1 is MNHEY and CDR2 SVGAGI. CDR3 DNA: TGTGCCAGCAGTTACTCACGGGGGGACATTCAGTACTTC. Amino acid sequence: CASSYSRGDIQYF.

The CDR3 sequence is CASRGGLNYGYTF. The CDR3 DNA follows: TGTGCCAGCAGGGGGGGGCTTAACTATGGCTACACCTTC. The chain joins TRBV6-2 or TRBV6-3 to TRBJ1-2; weak D call: TRBD1 (6 bases). Germline V lookup: CDR1 MNHEY, CDR2 SVGEGT. V gave up 6 bases and J gave up 1 base, with 9 bases separating them. The CDR3 has 13 residues.

There are a few counts of this clonotype. The genes are TRBV7-9 and TRBJ1-2; D unresolved. Germline V gene lookup returns CDR1 SEHNR and CDR2 FQNEAQ (reference sequence). V lost 1 base, J lost 9 bases, and 15 bases lay in between. The CDR3 consists of 14 residues. The CDR3 nucleotides are TGTGCCAGCAGCTTAGAGGTGCCAGCACCGAGCTACACCTTC. It specifies CASSLEVPAPSYTF.

This clonotype was counted at least ten times. The chain uses TRBV7-6 and TRBJ1-5; the D is unclear. V was trimmed by 0 bases and J by 6 bases, leaving 6 bases between them. The germline CDR1 and CDR2 sequences are SGHVS and FNYEAQ. CDR3 size: 13 residues. The CDR3 region is CASSLAAAQPQHF. CDR3 DNA sequence: TGTGCCAGCAGCTTAGCGGCAGCTCAGCCCCAGCATTTT.

This clonotype was observed at least ten times. The rearrangement uses TRBV7-2 and TRBJ2-5; possible D gene TRBD2, 6 bases. Germline-derived CDR1 and CDR2 are SGHTA and FQGNSA. V was shortened by 1 base and J by 5 bases, with 8 bases between the two germline ends. The CDR3 has 13 residues. The CDR3 loop is CASSLGLAETQYF. For the CDR3, the DNA is TGTGCCAGCAGCTTAGGGCTAGCGGAGACCCAGTACTTC. The whole variable domain, filled in from reference TRBV7-2 and TRBJ2-5, reads GAGVSQSPSNKVTEKGKDVELRCDPISGHTALYWYRQSLGQGLEFLIYFQGNSAPDKSGLPSDRFSAERTGGSVSTLTIQRTQQEDSAVYLCASSLGLAETQYFGPGTRLLVL.

CDR3 residues: CAISDRRGYGYTF. The DNA of the CDR3 is TGTGCCATCAGTGACCGGCGGGGCTATGGCTACACCTTC. This chain joins TRBV10-3 and TRBJ1-2; no clear D gene. Germline V gene data show CDR1 as ENHRY and CDR2 as SYGVKD. V shed 3 bases and J shed 4 bases, with 9 bases lying between them. This CDR3 comprises 13 residues.

For this clonotype: One end of the junction is discordant with germline, which a read error may explain. The gene calls are TRBV28 and TRBJ2-1; TRBD2 matches at 9 bases. This CDR3 region has 12 residues. Germline lookup yields CDR1 MDHEN and CDR2 SYDVKM. The CDR3 sequence is CASSTTSGWMLF. CDR3 DNA: TGTGCCAGCAGTACCACTAGCGGGTGGATGCTCTTC.

V gene TRBV7-8 combines with J gene TRBJ1-4, with 9 nucleotides matching TRBD1. The V gene's germline CDR1 is SGHVS and CDR2 FQNEAQ. With 8 bases clipped from V and 0 bases from J, the junction kept 10 bases outside the gene matches. The CDR3 loop spans 17 amino acids. The CDR3 bases are TGTGCCAGCGCCGGGACAGGGATACTTGCAACTAATGAAAAACTGTTTTTT. This sequence encodes CASAGTGILATNEKLFF.

The V call is TRBV5-1, the J call TRBJ2-1, with TRBD2 matching over 11 bases. The CDR3 totals 16 residues. Per the germline V gene, CDR1 is SGHRS and CDR2 is YFSETQ. V lost 0 bases and J lost 5; bases outside the gene matches: 4. The CDR3 DNA is TGCGCCAGCAGCTTGGAGGTAGCGGGAGGGAACAATGAGCAGTTCTTC. The encoded protein is CASSLEVAGGNNEQFF.

This clonotype was observed at least ten times. V gene TRBV7-2 combines with J gene TRBJ1-2; 9 nucleotides agree with TRBD1. Germline CDR1 reads SGHTA; CDR2 reads FQGNSA. The length of the CDR3 is 13 residues. V lost 5 bases, J lost 5 bases, and 3 bases stayed unmatched. CDR3 sequence reads: CASSTGQGYGYTF. The DNA for the CDR3 is TGTGCCAGCAGCACCGGACAGGGGTATGGCTACACCTTC.

This clonotype was recorded a few times. This chain connects TRBV28 to TRBJ1-5, with D possibly being TRBD1 (5 bases). V dropped 6 bases and J dropped 8 bases, with 17 bases sitting between them. The CDR3 is 14 residues long. Germline CDR1 MDHEN, CDR2 SYDVKM. The CDR3 DNA reads TGTGCCAGCAGGTCCACAGGCCCCGGGGAGCCCCAGCATTTT. Residues: CASRSTGPGEPQHF.